The clone carrying this T cell receptor (beta chain) was observed a handful of times. What it binds is unknown. These data are taken from a study of T cells after yellow fever vaccination. Background on the study: Low-cell-number fractions underwent preparation using SMART-Seq v4 Ultra Low Input.

Broader study findings: The secondary T-cell response peaked on day 5, not day 15, but was weaker. Reappearance after the booster was seen for most primary-vaccination clones, at 96% CD4 and 75% to 90% CD8.

Template switching by 5'RACE produced TCR cDNA, adding a universal primer site and UMIs. TCRdb re-derived calls from the 5' RACE reads in MiXCR, one entry per CDR3 protein. The table includes some 670,000 distinct CDR3 sequences, 9% to 15% detected once. V trimming: 5 bases; J trimming: 4 bases; junction bases outside the gene matches: 12. This CDR3 region has 16 residues. CDR1 and CDR2 (germline): SGHTA, FQGNSA. The source of this sequence is a man aged 25 to 45 who received the YFV17D yellow fever vaccine. The material sequenced was PBMCs, taken on the day of the yellow fever booster vaccination. V gene TRBV7-2 combines with J gene TRBJ2-3; TRBD2 matches 7 bases. The CDR3 DNA follows: TGTGCCAGCAGCCCGGGGACTAAATTGATTGCAGATACGCAGTATTTT. It specifies CASSPGTKLIADTQYF.